This T cell receptor (beta chain) derives from a study of cytotoxic CD8 clonotypes in ibrutinib-treated CLL. With 3 bases clipped from V and 8 bases from J, the junction kept 13 bases outside the gene matches. Per germline, CDR1 MGHRA and CDR2 YSYEKL. This CDR3 comprises 16 residues. Sequenced by immunoSEQ multiplex PCR; TCRdb stores in-frame clones only, minus some. The sample lists about 130,000 clones, roughly 83% occurring once. The chain links TRBV4-1 to TRBJ1-2; 9 bases agree with TRBD1. The TCR was taken from a human donor with chronic lymphocytic leukemia. Sequencing was performed on PBMCs, taken after 12 months of ibrutinib treatment. For the CDR3, the DNA is TGCGCCAGCAGCCAGCCTCTAAGGGGACAGGGAGGGGGCTACACCTTC. This codes for CASSQPLRGQGGGYTF.